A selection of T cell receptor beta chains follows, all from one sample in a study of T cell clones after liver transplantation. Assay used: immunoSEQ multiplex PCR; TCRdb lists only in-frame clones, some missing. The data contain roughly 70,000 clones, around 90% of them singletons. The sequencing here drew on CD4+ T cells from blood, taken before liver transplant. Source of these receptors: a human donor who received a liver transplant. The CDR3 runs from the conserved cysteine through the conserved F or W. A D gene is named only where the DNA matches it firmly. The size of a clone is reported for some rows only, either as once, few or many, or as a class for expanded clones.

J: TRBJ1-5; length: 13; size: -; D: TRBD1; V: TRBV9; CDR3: CASSETGDQPQHF; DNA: TGTGCCAGCAGTGAGACAGGGGATCAGCCCCAGCATTTT
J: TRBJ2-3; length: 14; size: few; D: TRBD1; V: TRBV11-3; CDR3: CASSSRQGPDTQYF; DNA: TGTGCCAGCAGCTCCCGACAGGGCCCAGATACGCAGTATTTT
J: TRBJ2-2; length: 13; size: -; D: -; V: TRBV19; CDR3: CASSKDSTGELFF; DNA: TGTGCCAGTTCCAAGGACAGCACCGGGGAGCTGTTTTTT
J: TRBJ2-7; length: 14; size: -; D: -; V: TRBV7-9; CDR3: CASSLVGGGYEQYF; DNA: TGTGCCAGCAGCTTAGTCGGGGGTGGCTACGAGCAGTACTTC
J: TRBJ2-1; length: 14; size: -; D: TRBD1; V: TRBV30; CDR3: CAWCTSGTGNEQFF; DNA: TGTGCCTGGTGTACCTCCGGGACAGGCAATGAGCAGTTCTTC
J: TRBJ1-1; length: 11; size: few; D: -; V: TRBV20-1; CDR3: CSAQGDTEAFF; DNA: TGCAGTGCTCAGGGTGACACTGAAGCTTTCTTT
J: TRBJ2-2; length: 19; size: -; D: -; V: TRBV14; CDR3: CASSQDWARRNLNTGELFF; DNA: TGTGCCAGCAGCCAAGATTGGGCTAGACGGAACCTTAACACCGGGGAGCTGTTTTTT
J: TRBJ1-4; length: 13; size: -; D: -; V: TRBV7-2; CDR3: CASSFSRDEKLFF; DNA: TGTGCCAGCAGCTTTTCCCGAGATGAAAAACTGTTTTTT
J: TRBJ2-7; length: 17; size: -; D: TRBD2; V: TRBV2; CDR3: CASLGLAGAGSSYEQYF; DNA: TGTGCCAGCCTTGGACTAGCGGGAGCAGGGAGCTCCTACGAGCAGTACTTC
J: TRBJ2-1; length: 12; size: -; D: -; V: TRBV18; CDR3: CASSPPPDEQFF; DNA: TGTGCCAGCTCACCACCCCCCGATGAGCAGTTCTTC
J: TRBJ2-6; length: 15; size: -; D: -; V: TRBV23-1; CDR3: CASSTQQSRANVLTF; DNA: TGCGCCAGCAGTACGCAACAAAGTCGGGCCAACGTCCTGACTTTC
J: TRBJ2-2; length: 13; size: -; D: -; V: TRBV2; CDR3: CASSARNTGELFF; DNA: TGTGCCAGCAGTGCAAGAAACACCGGGGAGCTGTTTTTT
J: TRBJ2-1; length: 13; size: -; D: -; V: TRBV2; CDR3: CASSFGLYNEQFF; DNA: TGTGCCAGCAGTTTCGGACTTTACAATGAGCAGTTCTTC
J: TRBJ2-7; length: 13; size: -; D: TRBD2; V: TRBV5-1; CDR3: CASRLGLAGEQYF; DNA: TGCGCCAGCAGATTGGGCCTAGCGGGTGAGCAGTACTTC
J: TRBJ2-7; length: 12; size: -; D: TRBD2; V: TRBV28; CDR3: CASRSGRNEQYF; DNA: TGTGCCAGCAGAAGCGGGAGGAACGAGCAGTACTTC
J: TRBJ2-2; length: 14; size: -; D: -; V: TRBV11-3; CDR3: CASSFKVDAGELFF; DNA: TGTGCCAGCAGCTTCAAGGTTGATGCCGGGGAGCTGTTTTTT
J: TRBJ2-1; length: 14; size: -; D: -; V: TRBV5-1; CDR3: CASSQGLSYNEQFF; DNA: TGCGCCAGCAGCCAGGGACTGTCCTACAATGAGCAGTTCTTC
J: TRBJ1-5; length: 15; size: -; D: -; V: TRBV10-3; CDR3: CAISESGGLNQPQHF; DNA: TGTGCCATCAGTGAGTCGGGAGGGCTCAATCAGCCCCAGCATTTT
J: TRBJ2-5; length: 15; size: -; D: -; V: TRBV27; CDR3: CASSLSGPAIGAQYF; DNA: TGTGCCAGCAGTTTATCGGGACCAGCAATCGGGGCCCAGTACTTC
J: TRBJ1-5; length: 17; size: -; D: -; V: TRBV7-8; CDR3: CASSLEAGTFNLQPQHF; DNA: TGTGCCAGCAGCTTAGAGGCGGGTACTTTTAATCTTCAGCCCCAGCATTTT
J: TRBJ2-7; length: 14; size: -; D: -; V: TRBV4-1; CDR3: CASSQRTNSYEQYF; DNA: TGCGCCAGCAGCCAACGCACGAACTCCTACGAGCAGTACTTC
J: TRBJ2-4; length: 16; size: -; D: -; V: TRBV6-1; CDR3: CASSEASTVAKNIQYF; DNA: TGTGCCAGCAGTGAAGCGTCAACGGTAGCCAAAAACATTCAGTACTTC
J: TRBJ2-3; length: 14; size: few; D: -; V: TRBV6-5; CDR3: CASSGSWGTDTQYF; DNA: TGTGCCAGCAGTGGGAGTTGGGGCACAGATACGCAGTATTTT
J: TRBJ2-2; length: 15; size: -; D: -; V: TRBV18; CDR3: CASSPQTPNTGELFF; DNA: TGTGCCAGCTCACCCCAAACGCCGAACACCGGGGAGCTGTTTTTT
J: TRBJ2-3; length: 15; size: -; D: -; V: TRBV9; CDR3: CASSSRVGVQDTQYF; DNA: TGTGCCAGCAGCTCCCGGGTGGGCGTTCAAGATACGCAGTATTTT